These T cell receptor beta chains were read from a single sample in a study of monozygotic twins with cystic fibrosis. The data were produced by immunoSEQ multiplex PCR, yet TCRdb's version contains in-frame clones alone and is incomplete. Of over 20,000 clones listed, less than 98% are singletons. Source material: blood. The receptor set was obtained from a girl aged 10 to 17 with cystic fibrosis. The CDR3 runs from the conserved cysteine through the conserved F or W. The order of the fields is V gene, CDR3 length, clone size, J gene, D gene, CDR3 DNA, CDR3 protein. The D gene is left open where the match is weak. A clone size is listed for some rows: how often the clone was seen (once, few, many), or a class if it is expanded.

V: TRBV14; length: 14; size: NA; J: TRBJ2-1; D: NA; DNA: TGTGCCAGCAGCCAAGGGGCTTCCTACAATGAGCAGTTCTTC; CDR3: CASSQGASYNEQFF
V: TRBV6-1; length: 15; size: NA; J: TRBJ2-5; D: TRBD2; DNA: TGTGCCACCGTGGGTAGCGGGAGGGCCGGTGAGACCCAGTACTTC; CDR3: CATVGSGRAGETQYF
V: TRBV19; length: 16; size: once; J: TRBJ1-5; D: NA; DNA: TGTGCCAGTAGTATCCCCGGGAGGGGAGGGTTACAGCCCCAGCATTTT; CDR3: CASSIPGRGGLQPQHF
V: TRBV6-1; length: 15; size: NA; J: TRBJ2-1; D: TRBD2; DNA: TGTGCCAGCAGTGGACCGGGACTAGGAGACAATGAGCAGTTCTTC; CDR3: CASSGPGLGDNEQFF
V: TRBV7-2; length: 16; size: NA; J: TRBJ1-5; D: NA; DNA: TGTGCCAGCAGCTTACTTGGGGTTGGGGTCGATCAGCCCCAGCATTTT; CDR3: CASSLLGVGVDQPQHF
V: TRBV4-1; length: 16; size: NA; J: TRBJ2-1; D: NA; DNA: TGCGCCAGCAGCCAAGGGAGGGGAGCGACCTACAATGAGCAGTTCTTC; CDR3: CASSQGRGATYNEQFF
V: TRBV18; length: 14; size: NA; J: TRBJ2-5; D: NA; DNA: TGTGCCAGCTCACCACCGGAAAGGGGGGAGACCCAGTACTTC; CDR3: CASSPPERGETQYF
V: TRBV29-1; length: 12; size: NA; J: TRBJ2-7; D: TRBD1; DNA: TGCAGCGTTCCTGGGACAGGGGTCGAGCAGTACTTC; CDR3: CSVPGTGVEQYF
V: TRBV7-2; length: 16; size: NA; J: TRBJ2-7; D: TRBD2; DNA: TGTGCCAGCAGCTTAGCCCATAGCGGGATTACCTACGAGCAGTACTTC; CDR3: CASSLAHSGITYEQYF
V: TRBV27; length: 15; size: NA; J: TRBJ2-7; D: TRBD1; DNA: TGTGCCAGCAGTCAGGCCTGGACAGGGCGGTACGAGCAGTACTTC; CDR3: CASSQAWTGRYEQYF
V: TRBV14; length: 16; size: NA; J: TRBJ2-5; D: TRBD1; DNA: TGTGCCAGCAGCCAGATCGGACAGGGGCACCAAGAGACCCAGTACTTC; CDR3: CASSQIGQGHQETQYF
V: TRBV29-1; length: 13; size: NA; J: TRBJ2-2; D: NA; DNA: TGCAGCGTCCGCGGGGACCGGGACGGGGAGCTGTTTTTT; CDR3: CSVRGDRDGELFF
V: TRBV18; length: 15; size: NA; J: TRBJ2-5; D: TRBD2; DNA: TGTGCCAGCTCACCGGGAGCGGGAGATGGGGAGACCCAGTACTTC; CDR3: CASSPGAGDGETQYF
V: TRBV18; length: 13; size: NA; J: TRBJ1-2; D: TRBD1; DNA: TGTGCCAGCACCTCCGGGACAGCCGATGGCTACACCTTC; CDR3: CASTSGTADGYTF
V: TRBV29-1; length: 12; size: NA; J: TRBJ2-5; D: NA; DNA: TGCAGCGTTCATTGGGGGCTGGAGACCCAGTACTTC; CDR3: CSVHWGLETQYF
V: TRBV5-4; length: 17; size: NA; J: TRBJ2-1; D: TRBD1; DNA: TGTGCCAGCAGCTTCGCCTTCGACTGGACAGGGGGCAATGAGCAGTTCTTC; CDR3: CASSFAFDWTGGNEQFF
V: TRBV23-1; length: 12; size: once; J: TRBJ2-1; D: NA; DNA: TGCGCCAGCAAATTGGAGTTCAATGAGCAGTTCTTC; CDR3: CASKLEFNEQFF
V: TRBV2; length: 14; size: NA; J: TRBJ2-1; D: TRBD2; DNA: TGTGCCAGCAGTCGGCTAGCGGGGGACAATGAGCAGTTCTTC; CDR3: CASSRLAGDNEQFF
V: TRBV20-1; length: 11; size: NA; J: TRBJ2-3; D: NA; DNA: TGCAGTGGTGTGCGGGGAGATACGCAGTATTTT; CDR3: CSGVRGDTQYF
V: TRBV4-1; length: 17; size: NA; J: TRBJ1-1; D: TRBD1; DNA: TGCGCCAGCAGCCCAACCCCCCAGGACAGGGTGGGTACTGAAGCTTTCTTT; CDR3: CASSPTPQDRVGTEAFF
V: TRBV27; length: 18; size: NA; J: TRBJ2-2; D: NA; DNA: TGTGCCAGCAGTTTACGCCCCCAAAATAAGGGTTGGACCGGGGAGCTGTTTTTT; CDR3: CASSLRPQNKGWTGELFF
V: TRBV7-7; length: 14; size: NA; J: TRBJ2-2; D: NA; DNA: TGTGCTAGCAGCCTCGGGATCAAAGCCGGGGAGCTGTTTTTT; CDR3: CASSLGIKAGELFF
V: TRBV5-4; length: 13; size: NA; J: TRBJ2-5; D: NA; DNA: TGTGCCAGCAGATACGAGGTTGGAGAGACCCAGTACTTC; CDR3: CASRYEVGETQYF
V: TRBV29-1; length: 13; size: few; J: TRBJ1-1; D: TRBD1; DNA: TGCAGCGTTGAAGTTGCACAGGGGGCTGAAGCTTTCTTT; CDR3: CSVEVAQGAEAFF
V: TRBV6-4; length: 11; size: NA; J: TRBJ1-1; D: NA; DNA: TGTGCCAGCAGGGGAGCGGGGCGCGCTTTCTTT; CDR3: CASRGAGRAFF
V: TRBV6-5; length: 13; size: NA; J: TRBJ1-1; D: NA; DNA: TGTGCCAGCAGCCGACAGTTGAACACTGAAGCTTTCTTT; CDR3: CASSRQLNTEAFF
V: TRBV9; length: 14; size: NA; J: TRBJ2-2; D: TRBD2; DNA: TGTGCCAGCAGCGTAGGCGGGGGCACCGGGGAGCTGTTTTTT; CDR3: CASSVGGGTGELFF
V: TRBV2; length: 9; size: few; J: TRBJ1-1; D: NA; DNA: TGTGCCAGCAGTCCCGAAGCTTTCTTT; CDR3: CASSPEAFF
V: TRBV4-3; length: 22; size: once; J: TRBJ2-4; D: TRBD2; DNA: TGCGCCAGCAGCCCAGGCAGGGGGCGGGGGCTAGCGGGAGCGGGAGCCAAAAACATTCAGTACTTC; CDR3: CASSPGRGRGLAGAGAKNIQYF
V: TRBV4-1; length: 14; size: NA; J: TRBJ2-1; D: NA; DNA: TGCGCCAGCAGCCAAGTGGGCTTCCTTAATGAGCAGTTCTTC; CDR3: CASSQVGFLNEQFF
V: TRBV27; length: 14; size: once; J: TRBJ2-7; D: NA; DNA: TGTGCCAGCAGTTGGACTCCCAGGGATGACGAGCAGTACTTC; CDR3: CASSWTPRDDEQYF
V: TRBV30; length: 16; size: once; J: TRBJ2-3; D: NA; DNA: TGTGCCTGGAGTGTATGGAAGGACGGAGAGATACTGGCGCAGTATTTT; CDR3: CAWSVWKDGEILAQYF
V: TRBV7-8; length: 13; size: NA; J: TRBJ2-5; D: NA; DNA: TGTGCCAGCACCCTCGGGAAGGGGGAGACCCAGTACTTC; CDR3: CASTLGKGETQYF
V: TRBV18; length: 15; size: NA; J: TRBJ2-4; D: NA; DNA: TGTGCCAGCTCAGAGGAAACAGGGAATATAAACATTCAGTACTTC; CDR3: CASSEETGNINIQYF
V: TRBV6-7; length: 13; size: NA; J: TRBJ1-2; D: NA; DNA: TGTGCCACCGGCCGGCGGGGTGTCTATGGCTACACCTTC; CDR3: CATGRRGVYGYTF
V: TRBV10-3; length: 15; size: NA; J: TRBJ2-1; D: NA; DNA: TGTGCCATCAGTAATACAGACCCCGATTACAATGAGCAGTTCTTC; CDR3: CAISNTDPDYNEQFF
V: TRBV19; length: 19; size: NA; J: TRBJ2-6; D: TRBD2; DNA: TGTGCCAGTATGCCAAGGAATCTAGCGGGAGGGACTGGGGCCAACGTCCTGACTTTC; CDR3: CASMPRNLAGGTGANVLTF
V: TRBV14; length: 16; size: NA; J: TRBJ2-3; D: TRBD2; DNA: TGTGCCAGCAGTCAACTAGCGGGAGCGCAGGCAGATACGCAGTATTTT; CDR3: CASSQLAGAQADTQYF
V: TRBV18; length: 15; size: NA; J: TRBJ2-1; D: TRBD2; DNA: TGTGCCAGCTCACCTATAGCGGGCCCCAACAATGAGCAGTTCTTC; CDR3: CASSPIAGPNNEQFF
V: TRBV9; length: 16; size: NA; J: TRBJ1-2; D: TRBD1; DNA: TGTGCCAGCAACCGGGCAGGGGGTAGTGTGGACTATGGCTACACCTTC; CDR3: CASNRAGGSVDYGYTF
V: TRBV7-8; length: 14; size: NA; J: TRBJ1-5; D: NA; DNA: TGTGCCAGCAGCCCCCAGAGGACAACACAGCCCCAGCATTTT; CDR3: CASSPQRTTQPQHF
V: TRBV7-9; length: 17; size: NA; J: TRBJ1-1; D: NA; DNA: TGTGCCAGCAGCTCAATCCTGGACCCTTGGAGGAACACTGAAGCTTTCTTT; CDR3: CASSSILDPWRNTEAFF
V: TRBV5-1; length: 14; size: NA; J: TRBJ1-1; D: TRBD1; DNA: TGCGCCAGCAGCTTGGAAAGGGGGCGGTCTGAAGCTTTCTTT; CDR3: CASSLERGRSEAFF
V: TRBV5-1; length: 16; size: NA; J: TRBJ2-3; D: NA; DNA: TGCGCCAGCAGCTTGGCCGCGCGGGGCAGCACAGATACGCAGTATTTT; CDR3: CASSLAARGSTDTQYF
V: TRBV29-1; length: 15; size: NA; J: TRBJ1-2; D: TRBD1; DNA: TGCAGCGTTGAAGATGAGGACAGGGGAAACTATGGCTACACCTTC; CDR3: CSVEDEDRGNYGYTF
V: TRBV6-5; length: 14; size: NA; J: TRBJ1-2; D: NA; DNA: TGTGCCAGTCTTCGACCGGGCAGCGGGAATGGCTACACCTTC; CDR3: CASLRPGSGNGYTF
V: TRBV7-3; length: 13; size: NA; J: TRBJ2-5; D: NA; DNA: TGTGCCAGCAGCCTCACTAGGTTGGAGACCCAGTACTTC; CDR3: CASSLTRLETQYF
V: TRBV4-1; length: 19; size: NA; J: TRBJ2-3; D: TRBD2; DNA: TGCGCCAGCAGCCAAGCAGGGGATAGCGGGACCACTAGCACAGATACGCAGTATTTT; CDR3: CASSQAGDSGTTSTDTQYF